This T cell receptor beta chain stems from a study of T cells after yellow fever vaccination. TCRdb processed the 5' RACE reads anew with MiXCR; each CDR3 protein has one entry. The sample holds some 400,000 distinct CDR3 sequences; 6% to 8% are singletons and the top ten take 15%. Looked up from germline, CDR1 is SGHTA and CDR2 is FQGNSA. Trimming cost V 7 bases and J 2 bases, with 12 bases left between them. The CDR3 totals 15 residues. V and J are TRBV7-2 and TRBJ2-6; D unresolved. The material sequenced was PBMCs, taken 5 days after the yellow fever booster vaccination. The sequence was obtained from a man aged 25-45 years who received the YFV17D yellow fever vaccine. In DNA, the CDR3 is TGTGCCAGCAACATATGGGCGGCTGGGGCCAACGTCCTGACTTTC. Its translation is CASNIWAAGANVLTF.